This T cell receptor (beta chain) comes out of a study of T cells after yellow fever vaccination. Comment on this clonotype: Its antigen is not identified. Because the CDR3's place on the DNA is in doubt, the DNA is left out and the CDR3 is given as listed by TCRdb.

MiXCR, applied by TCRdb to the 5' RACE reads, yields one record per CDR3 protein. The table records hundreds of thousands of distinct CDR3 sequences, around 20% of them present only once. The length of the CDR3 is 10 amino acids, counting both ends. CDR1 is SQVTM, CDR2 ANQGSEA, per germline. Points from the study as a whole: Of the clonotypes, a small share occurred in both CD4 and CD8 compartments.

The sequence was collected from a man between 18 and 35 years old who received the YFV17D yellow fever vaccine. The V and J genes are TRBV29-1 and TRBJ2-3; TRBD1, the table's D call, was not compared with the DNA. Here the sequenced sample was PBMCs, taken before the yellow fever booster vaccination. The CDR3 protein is CSVAAGAEYF.